This TCR beta chain was sequenced in a study of identical twins (TCRdb year 2016). At the level of the whole study: The study deep-sequenced TCR alpha and beta repertoires from monozygotic twins, unrelated adults of various ages and cord blood to test whether fetal clonotypes persist. To rule out contamination, the twin experiments were replicated at different times with different library preparation protocols. General conclusions and limits of the study: Out-of-frame TCR alpha sequences shared between twins showed an excess of low generation-probability sequences compared with coincidental sharing between unrelated individuals. A weaker excess of twin sharing was found in beta out-of-frame sequences because the signal-to-noise ratio was lowered by fewer shared sequences. Invariant T cells such as MAIT and iNKT could partly confound zero-insertion analyses, though diverse VJ usage argued against this for most clonotypes. Recombination models systematically underestimated out-of-frame TCR alpha sharing in monozygotic twins but agreed with sharing between unrelated individuals. Because the same donors could not be followed over many years, the conclusions relied on cross-sectional statistical analysis. Abundant cord blood beta clonotypes had fewer insertions, young adult naive repertoires showed a similar but weaker trend, and memory repertoires showed no such trend.

In the germline V gene (reference sequence), CDR1 corresponds to DFQATT and CDR2 to SNEGSKA. V is shortened by 6 bases, J by 5 bases, and the region joining them spans 25 bases. The CDR3 goes from the cysteine to the phenylalanine over 16 residues. Only the CDR3 DNA is retained, 48 bases long and in frame from the first base. As to this clonotype: Its binding antigen is unknown. Per-base quality was not reported, and no clone a single base away is much larger than it.

The library was prepared using 5' RACE. The data were produced on an Illumina HiSeq 2000. A universal primer binding site was added through template switching, and the final cDNA carried a unique molecular identifier so that TCR cDNA molecules could be counted accurately. Specific primers in the conserved constant-segment region were used to synthesize first-strand cDNA for the TCR alpha and beta chains. To control for contamination, every cDNA library carried two barcodes: a SMART-Mk sample barcode plus Illumina barcodes. TruSeq adapter sequences, together with Illumina sample barcodes, were added in two successive PCR steps. Sequencing of the TCR alpha and beta cDNA libraries was done on the Illumina HiSeq platform using custom primers. The source study handled its data this way. MiGEC processed the raw reads to extract unique molecular identifiers, while MiXCR was used to determine the CDR3 positions. For each individual, recombination models were inferred using an EM algorithm with the repgenHMM and IGoR tools. Shared clonotypes were analyzed with the tcR package in R, and sharing was normalized by the product of cloneset sizes. To study raw recombination without the effects of thymic and clonal selection, out-of-frame nonproductive sequences were analyzed. Through fastp at Q25 and MiXCR, TCRdb rebuilt clones from the public reads, retaining in-frame beta chains. Entries that share a CDR3 protein sequence are merged under the most common genes and DNA. Clone size and V and J calls follow TCRdb, not the original study. The sample contains some 790,000 distinct CDR3 sequences, 15% to 20% of them found a single time. The ten largest clones capture around 13% of the sample.

Every donor in the study was a healthy Caucasian. Three pairs of female monozygotic twins, all aged about 18 to 30 years, were included in the twin cohort. Peripheral blood mononuclear cells were the source from which RNA for the TCR libraries was isolated. In addition, the sample was reused for a study of T cells expressing NK-cell markers. Drawing on the second study: TCR beta-chain repertoires were profiled in sorted CD3+CD56+NKG2C+, CD3+CD56+NKG2C- and CD3+CD56-NKG2C+ T-cell subsets from several donors. Most of the eight sequenced donors were HCMV-seropositive and one was HCMV-seronegative. To restrict sorting to alphabetaTCR-expressing T cells, an anti-gammadeltaTCR antibody was added in several experiments. In six donors, the dominant CD3+CD56+NKG2C+ clonotypes ranked among the top 10 CD8+ clonotypes, making up roughly 1.0-7.0% of CD8+ T cells. Those dominant clonotypes were again the most abundant among CD3+CD56-NKG2C+ cells in a handful of donors, at about 25-60.1%. Whether the expanded NKG2C-expressing T cell clones were specific for HCMV antigens was left unclear. The eight sequenced donors were randomly selected healthy volunteers, three men and five women. To determine HCMV serostatus, a commercial ELISA kit was used to detect HCMV-specific IgG in serum. For a handful of donors, bulk peripheral blood T-cell repertoires were also sequenced from unsorted PBMC. Reads were demultiplexed and grouped by UMI with MIGEC, and clonotypes were assembled and quantified with MiTCR. To exclude erroneous sequences, only TCR cDNA sequences supported by at least two reads were retained. The tcR package was used for downstream repertoire analysis, and clonotypes were matched across fractions by CDR3 nucleotide sequence plus V segment. Antigen specificity was annotated against VDJdb with VDJmatch, allowing one amino acid substitution in CDR3.

This receptor was taken from a woman younger than 30 in good health. The rearrangement joined TRBV20-1 to TRBJ2-5; the D segment may tentatively be TRBD1 or TRBD2, each giving 5 matched bases. Source material: PBMCs. The CDR3 has the sequence CSAHPRDLLEGETQYF. The DNA sequence is given as TGCAGTGCCCACCCTCGGGACCTCCTAGAGGGGGAGACCCAGTACTTC.